This T cell receptor (beta chain) was found in a study of blood T cell repertoires in COVID-19. About the study: Samples representing acute and convalescent COVID-19 were sourced from the United States, Italy and Spain. In each case, the material was cDNA or gDNA derived from T cells, B-cell-depleted T cells, or PBMCs.

How the authors handled the data: Amplification of reference gene primers was used by the study to estimate nucleated cell counts. Data came from immunoSEQ multiplex PCR; TCRdb stores just in-frame clones and leaves some out. D and trimming come from the DNA, and the V and J calls and clone size come from that table. The data hold tens of thousands of clones, with approximately 89% observed a single time. The ends lost 5 bases at V and 7 bases at J; junction bases unmatched: 10. Germline V CDR1 and CDR2: SEHNR, FQNEAQ (reference sequence). The CDR3 is made up of 15 amino acids. Sequencing used peripheral blood. V and J are TRBV7-9 and TRBJ2-1; 8 nucleotides agree with TRBD2. The source is a man at least 80 years old with acute or convalescent COVID-19. CDR3 amino acids: CASSPRGGEMNEQFF. CDR3 DNA sequence: TGTGCCAGCAGCCCCCGGGGGGGGGAAATGAATGAGCAGTTCTTC.